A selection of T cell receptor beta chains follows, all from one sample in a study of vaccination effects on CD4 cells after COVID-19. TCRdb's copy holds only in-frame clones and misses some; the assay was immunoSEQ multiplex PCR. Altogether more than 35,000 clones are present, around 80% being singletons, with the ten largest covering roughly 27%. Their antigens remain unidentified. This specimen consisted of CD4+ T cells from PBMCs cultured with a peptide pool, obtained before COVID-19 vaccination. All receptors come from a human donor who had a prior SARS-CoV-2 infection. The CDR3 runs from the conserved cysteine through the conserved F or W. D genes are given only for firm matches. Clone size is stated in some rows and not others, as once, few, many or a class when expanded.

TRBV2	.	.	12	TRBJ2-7	TGTGCCAGCAGTCTACAGTCCTACGAGCAGTACTTC	CASSLQSYEQYF
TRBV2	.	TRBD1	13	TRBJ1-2	TGTGCCAGCAGGGGACAGGGAAGTCCTGGCTACACCTTC	CASRGQGSPGYTF
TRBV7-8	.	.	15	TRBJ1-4	TGTGCCAGCAGCTTAGAACGGGAAATTAATGAAAAACTGTTTTTT	CASSLEREINEKLFF
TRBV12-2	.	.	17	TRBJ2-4	TGTGCAAGTCGCTTCTCTCCTGGACTAGCGGGTAGAAACATTCAGTACTTC	CASRFSPGLAGRNIQYF
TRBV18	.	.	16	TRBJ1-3	TGTGCCAGCTCACCTTTGGATGCCGGTGTAGGAAACACCATATATTTT	CASSPLDAGVGNTIYF
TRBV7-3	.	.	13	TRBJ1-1	TGTGCCAGCAGCTCTGGCATGAACACTGAAGCTTTCTTT	CASSSGMNTEAFF
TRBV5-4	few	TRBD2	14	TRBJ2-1	TGTGCCAGCAGCCCGGGACTAGCGGACAATGAGCAGTTCTTC	CASSPGLADNEQFF
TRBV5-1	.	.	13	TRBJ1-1	TGCGCCAGCAGCTTGGAGGGAAACACTGAAGCTTTCTTT	CASSLEGNTEAFF
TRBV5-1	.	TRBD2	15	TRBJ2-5	TGCGCCAGCAGCCTCACCGGGACTACTCAAGAGACCCAGTACTTC	CASSLTGTTQETQYF
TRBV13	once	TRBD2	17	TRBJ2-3	TGTGCCAGCAGCCCTCGACTAGCGGGGGGGAGCACAGATACGCAGTATTTT	CASSPRLAGGSTDTQYF
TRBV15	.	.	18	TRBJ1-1	TGTGCCACCAGCAGAGATTCTTGGAGTCAGGGAGACGGGACTGAAGCTTTCTTT	CATSRDSWSQGDGTEAFF
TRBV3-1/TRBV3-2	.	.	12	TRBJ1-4	TGTGCCAGCAGCCAAGTGGGGGGGCAACTGTTTTTT	CASSQVGGQLFF
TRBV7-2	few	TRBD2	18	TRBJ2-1	TGTGCCAGCAGCTTATCCTCCACTAGCGGGGGGGCAGGTCATGAGCAGTTCTTC	CASSLSSTSGGAGHEQFF
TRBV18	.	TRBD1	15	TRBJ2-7	TGTGCCAGCTCGCGGATGACAGGGGGCGTCAACGAGCAGTACTTC	CASSRMTGGVNEQYF
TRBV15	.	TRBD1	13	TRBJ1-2	TGTGCCACCAGCCGGGACAGGGGATATGGCTACACCTTC	CATSRDRGYGYTF
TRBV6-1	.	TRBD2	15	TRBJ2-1	TGTGCCAGCAGTGAGTCAGCGGGGGGGAGCTATGAGCAGTTCTTC	CASSESAGGSYEQFF
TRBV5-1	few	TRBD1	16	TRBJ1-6	TGCGCCAGCAGGGCTGGAAGACAGGGGCAGCATTCACCCCTCCACTTT	CASRAGRQGQHSPLHF
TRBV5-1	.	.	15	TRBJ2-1	TGCGCCAGCAGCTCGGGCCGATTAATAGGGGGTGAGCAGTTCTTC	CASSSGRLIGGEQFF
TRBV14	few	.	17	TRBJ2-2	TGTGCCAGCAGCCAAGATGGGCACCAACTAAACACCGGGGAGCTGTTTTTT	CASSQDGHQLNTGELFF
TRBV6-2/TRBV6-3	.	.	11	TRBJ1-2	TGTGCCAGCAGCACAGGCGGCGGCTACACCTTC	CASSTGGGYTF
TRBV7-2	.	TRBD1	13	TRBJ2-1	TGTGCCAGCAGCAAGGACAGGGAAGGTGAGCAGTTCTTC	CASSKDREGEQFF
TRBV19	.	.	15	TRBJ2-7	TGTGCCAGTAGTACCCGTACCGGACTGAGCTACGAGCAGTACTTC	CASSTRTGLSYEQYF
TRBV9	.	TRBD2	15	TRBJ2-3	TGTGCCAGCAGCTTTAGCGGGGGAGGCTCAGATACGCAGTATTTT	CASSFSGGGSDTQYF
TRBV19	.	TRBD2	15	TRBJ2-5	TGTGCCAGTAGTTTCGCCGGGACTAGCTTGGAGACCCAGTACTTC	CASSFAGTSLETQYF
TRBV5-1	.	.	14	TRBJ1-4	TGCGCCAGCAGCTTGGATCGTCTGAGTGAAAAACTGTTTTTT	CASSLDRLSEKLFF
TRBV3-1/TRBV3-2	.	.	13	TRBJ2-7	TGTGCCAGCAGCCCCTCCGCGGGCTACGAGCAGTACTTC	CASSPSAGYEQYF
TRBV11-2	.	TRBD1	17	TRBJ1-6	TGTGCCAGCAGCTCAGAAGGGGGCAGCTCCTATAATTCACCCCTCCACTTT	CASSSEGGSSYNSPLHF
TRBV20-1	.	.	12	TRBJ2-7	TGCAGTGCTAGTTCCACAGTTTACGAGCAGTACTTC	CSASSTVYEQYF
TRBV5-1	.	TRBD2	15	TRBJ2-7	TGCGCCAGCAGCAACCTAGCGGGGGGGCCCCACGAGCAGTACTTC	CASSNLAGGPHEQYF
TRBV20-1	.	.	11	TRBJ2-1	TGCAGTGCTAGTCATAGCAATGAGCAGTTCTTC	CSASHSNEQFF
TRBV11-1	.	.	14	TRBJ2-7	TGTGCCAGCAGCTTTCGGAGCGGGTCCTACGAGCAGTACTTC	CASSFRSGSYEQYF
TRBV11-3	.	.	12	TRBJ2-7	TGTGCCAGCAGTTCCCTCCCCTACGAGCAGTACTTC	CASSSLPYEQYF
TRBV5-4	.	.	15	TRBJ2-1	TGTGCCAGCAGCTTAGGTTCTGGACAATACAATGAGCAGTTCTTC	CASSLGSGQYNEQFF
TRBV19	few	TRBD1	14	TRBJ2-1	TGTGCCAGTAATAGACAGGGCGCTTACAATGAGCAGTTCTTC	CASNRQGAYNEQFF
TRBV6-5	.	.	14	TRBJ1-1	TGTGCCAGCAGTTCCCGAGACATTTTGGTCGGCGCTTTCTTT	CASSSRDILVGAFF
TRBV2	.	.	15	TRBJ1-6	TGTGCCAGCAGGTCCGGGACTGCCTACCTGGGGGCCAGCAACTTT	CASRSGTAYLGASNF
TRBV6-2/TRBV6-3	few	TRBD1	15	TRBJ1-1	TGTGCCAGCAGTGACAGGGCTTCGGTTATCACTGAAGCTTTCTTT	CASSDRASVITEAFF
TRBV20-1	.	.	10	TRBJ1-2	TGCAGTGCTGCTAACTATGGCTACACCTTC	CSAANYGYTF
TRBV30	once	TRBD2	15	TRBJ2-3	TGTGCCTGGAGTCGTGGACTAGCGGTGCCAGATACGCAGTATTTT	CAWSRGLAVPDTQYF
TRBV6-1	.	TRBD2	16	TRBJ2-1	TGTGCCAGCAGTGAGCCCGGTGGTAGCGGGGGTTTTGAGCAGTTCTTC	CASSEPGGSGGFEQFF
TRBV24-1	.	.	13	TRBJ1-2	TGTGCCACCAGTGATTTTGGAGTCTATGGCTACACCTTC	CATSDFGVYGYTF
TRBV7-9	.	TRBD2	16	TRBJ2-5	TGTGCCAGCATCAAGACTAGCGGGGGGGGTGGAGAGACCCAGTACTTC	CASIKTSGGGGETQYF
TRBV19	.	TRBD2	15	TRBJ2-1	TGTGCCAGTGCGGGACTAGTGGGAAGCTACAATGAGCAGTTCTTC	CASAGLVGSYNEQFF
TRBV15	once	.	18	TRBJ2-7	TGTGCCACCAGCAGAGATCCGACTAGTCGCTGGGTAGTCTACGAGCAGTACTTC	CATSRDPTSRWVVYEQYF
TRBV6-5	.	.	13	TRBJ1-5	TGTGCCAGCAGTCCAAACCACCTTCAGCCCCAGCATTTT	CASSPNHLQPQHF
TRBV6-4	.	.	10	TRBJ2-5	TGTGCCAGCCCAACAGAGACCCAGTACTTC	CASPTETQYF
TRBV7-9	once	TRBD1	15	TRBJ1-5	TGTGCCAGCAGCAAGGGGGACAGGGTGAATCAGCCCCAGCATTTT	CASSKGDRVNQPQHF
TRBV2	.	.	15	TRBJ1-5	TGTGCCAGCAGTGTCTCTGGGGTCCGGGATCAGCCCCAGCATTTT	CASSVSGVRDQPQHF
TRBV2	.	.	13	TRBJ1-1	TGTGCCAGCAGTGCACAAGGCCACACTGAAGCTTTCTTT	CASSAQGHTEAFF
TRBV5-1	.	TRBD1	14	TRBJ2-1	TGCGCCAGCAGTCCTCAGGGGGCTCTCAATGAGCAGTTCTTC	CASSPQGALNEQFF
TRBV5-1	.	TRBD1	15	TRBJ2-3	TGCGCCAGCACCTCTAAGGGACAGCCCACAGATACGCAGTATTTT	CASTSKGQPTDTQYF